One and the same sample provided the 11 T cell receptor beta chains below, sequenced in a study of T cells in Graves' hyperthyroidism and ophthalmopathy. RNA transcripts yielded amplified TCR beta CDR3 regions. Researchers ran a first-round RT-PCR on the TCR CDR3 using the HTBI primer set. TCRdb redid the calling of the multiplex PCR reads with MiXCR, one entry per CDR3 protein. Here the sample spans hundreds of thousands of distinct CDR3 sequences, 20% to 25% being singletons. Material: blood. The receptors shown here come from a man younger than 45 with Graves' ophthalmopathy.

The chain couples TRBV3-1 to TRBJ2-7, with 10 bases identical to TRBD2. CDR1 and CDR2 from the germline V gene are LGHDT and YNNKEL (reference sequence). There are 16 residues in the CDR3. After removal of 0 bases from V and 4 bases from J, the junction contained 6 bases not matched to a gene. As DNA, the CDR3 is TGTGCCAGCAGCCAAGATACGGCTAGCGGGAGTTACGAGCAGTACTTC. It codes for CASSQDTASGSYEQYF.

This clonotype was recorded at least ten times. DNA of the CDR3: TGTGCCAGCTCACCCTTGCGAGGCAATGAGCAGTTCTTC. The encoded protein is CASSPLRGNEQFF. The rearrangement joins TRBV18 to TRBJ2-1; D gene unclear. Germline values: CDR1 KGHSH, CDR2 LQKENI. The CDR3 is 13 residues long. Trimming removed 3 bases from V and 6 bases from J, with 9 bases in between.

This clonotype occurred a few times. V gene TRBV30 combines with J gene TRBJ2-7; 8 bases line up with TRBD2. Trimming removed 4 bases from V and 4 bases from J; junction bases left unmatched: 12. The CDR3 runs to 15 residues. Germline V gene lookup returns CDR1 GTSNPN and CDR2 SVGIG (reference sequence). CDR3 sequence (DNA): TGTGCCTGGACAAGCTTAAGCGGGAGTGGATACGAGCAGTACTTC. This translates into CAWTSLSGSGYEQYF.

This clonotype has a count of ten or more. The chain has TRBV5-1 and TRBJ2-2, with D uncertain. Germline V gives CDR1 SGHRS, CDR2 YFSETQ. This CDR3 has 15 residues. V lost 4 bases and J 4 bases, leaving 14 bases between the germline ends. In DNA form, the CDR3 reads TGCGCCAGCAGCGACGAAATCCCGGGCACCGGGGAGCTGTTTTTT. Amino acids: CASSDEIPGTGELFF.

This clonotype was counted many times. CDR3 bases: TGTGCCAGCAGCCCCGATGGAGGGGGCTATGAGCAGTTCTTC. Its translation: CASSPDGGGYEQFF. The chain links TRBV11-2 to TRBJ2-1; weak D call: TRBD1 (7 bases). The CDR3 contains 14 residues. V was shortened by 5 bases and J by 8 bases, with 16 bases between the two germline ends. Looked up from germline, CDR1 is SGHAT and CDR2 is FQNNGV.

This clonotype was seen at least ten times. The chain is built from TRBV30 and TRBJ2-7; D is uncertain. Germline loops: CDR1 GTSNPN, CDR2 SVGIG (reference sequence). Deletions cut 1 base from V and 1 base from J, with 5 bases between. The CDR3 is 12 residues long. The CDR3 loop reads CAWSGASYEQYF. The CDR3 nucleotides are TGTGCCTGGAGTGGGGCTTCCTACGAGCAGTACTTC.

This clonotype was picked up many times. The V gene is TRBV12-3 or TRBV12-4, the J gene TRBJ2-7, with a possible D match to TRBD2 (5 bases). The CDR3 extends over 15 amino acids. With 6 bases removed from V and 2 bases from J, the gap between germline ends came to 17 bases. CDR3 sequence: CASSSMGSGAYEQYF. CDR3 sequence (DNA): TGTGCCAGCAGCTCCATGGGGTCCGGGGCCTACGAGCAGTACTTC.

This clonotype has ten or more counts. V usage is TRBV28 and J usage is TRBJ2-3; D call uncertain. V dropped 9 bases and J dropped 6 bases, with 10 bases sitting between them. Germline-derived CDR1 and CDR2 are MDHEN and SYDVKM. The CDR3 is 11 amino acids. The CDR3 nucleotides are TGTGCCAGTCTAACCGCGGATACGCAGTATTTT. This codes for CASLTADTQYF.

This clonotype showed up many times. This rearrangement joins TRBV4-2 to TRBJ2-2, with D uncertain. The CDR3 is 14 amino acids. Looked up from germline, CDR1 is LGHNA and CDR2 is YNFKEQ. V lost 0 bases to trimming and J lost 2 bases, with 4 bases between them. CDR3 nucleotide sequence: TGTGCCAGCAGCCAAGAGGACAACACCGGGGAGCTGTTTTTT. Its protein product is CASSQEDNTGELFF.

The chain joins TRBV6-1 to TRBJ2-7; 12 positions match TRBD2. This CDR3 is built from 13 residues. Germline V gene lookup returns CDR1 MNHNS and CDR2 SASEGT. The junction had 8 bases not matched to a gene; V was cut back by 10 bases and J by 7 bases. The CDR3 nucleotides read TGTGCCACCCGACTAGCGGGAGTTAAGGAGCAGTACTTC. It translates to CATRLAGVKEQYF.

V is TRBV30 and J is TRBJ2-1; possibly TRBD1 for D (5 bases). This CDR3 contains 14 residues. CDR1 and CDR2 from the germline V gene are GTSNPN and SVGIG (reference sequence). Trimming took off 0 bases at V and 9 bases at J, with 15 bases between the two ends. The CDR3 DNA reads TGTGCCTGGAGTGTGGAAGGACCTAGGGGTGAGCAGTTCTTC. Encoded protein: CAWSVEGPRGEQFF.